Presented here are 20 T cell receptor beta chains from one specimen sequenced in a study of blood T cell repertoires in COVID-19. TCRdb's table, derived via immunoSEQ multiplex PCR, lists solely in-frame clones and lacks some. The sample has about 320,000 clones, more than 70% seen once. The sequenced sample consisted of peripheral blood. The receptors come from a woman aged 45 to 65 with acute or convalescent COVID-19.

The V and J genes are TRBV28 and TRBJ1-6; 10 bases map to TRBD1. In germline, CDR1 is MDHEN, CDR2 SYDVKM. V gave up 4 bases and J gave up 8 bases; unmatched junction bases: 8. This CDR3 spans 16 amino acids. The CDR3 sequence is CASSSAGTGVDSPLHF. CDR3 DNA sequence: TGTGCCAGCAGTTCGGCCGGGACAGGGGTGGATTCACCCCTCCACTTT.

The chain links TRBV5-6 to TRBJ1-4; 7 nucleotides agree with TRBD1. The CDR3 length is 12 residues. Trimming took 6 bases from V and 10 from J; bases not matched to a gene: 6. Germline V CDR1 and CDR2: SGHDT, YYEEEE. CDR3 residues: CASTRGAGKLFF. The CDR3 nucleotides read TGTGCCAGCACCAGGGGGGCTGGAAAACTGTTTTTT. Variable domain in full (rest from reference TRBV5-6 and TRBJ1-4): DAGVTQSPTHLIKTRGQQVTLRCSPKSGHDTVSWYQQALGQGPQFIFQYYEEEERQRGNFPDRFSGHQFPNYSSELNVNALLLGDSALYLCASTRGAGKLFFGSGTQLSVL.

The chain couples TRBV18 to TRBJ1-1; D not certain. The CDR3 contains 14 residues. CDR1 KGHSH and CDR2 LQKENI come from the germline V gene. The V gene lost 0 bases and the J gene lost 0 bases, with 5 bases spanning the gap. The CDR3 loop is CASSPPSLNTEAFF. DNA for the CDR3: TGTGCCAGCTCACCACCTTCATTGAACACTGAAGCTTTCTTT.

The rearrangement uses TRBV7-2 and TRBJ2-7; 8 bases map to TRBD1. The V gene's germline CDR1 is SGHTA and CDR2 FQGNSA. Losses at the gene ends were 1 base for V and 3 bases for J; bases not matched to a gene: 2. This CDR3 contains 14 residues. The CDR3 nucleotides are TGTGCCAGCAGCTTAGGCGGACAGGGCTACGAGCAGTACTTC. Protein sequence: CASSLGGQGYEQYF.

This chain joins TRBV29-1 and TRBJ2-1; the D is unclear. This CDR3 contains 9 residues. The V gene's germline CDR1 is SQVTM and CDR2 ANQGSEA. V shed 3 bases and J shed 10 bases, with 4 bases lying between them. The CDR3 nucleotides read TGCAGCGTTGACAGGGAGCAGTTCTTC. This sequence encodes CSVDREQFF.

V usage is TRBV7-6 and J usage is TRBJ2-1; D gene uncertain. This CDR3 contains 19 residues. V was cut by 1 base and J by 0 bases, with 19 bases left in between. The germline V gene encodes CDR1 SGHVS and CDR2 FNYEAQ. CDR3: CASSLGGVRNPLSYNEQFF. CDR3 nucleotides: TGTGCCAGCAGCTTAGGCGGTGTTCGGAATCCGCTCTCCTACAATGAGCAGTTCTTC.

V usage is TRBV5-8 and J usage is TRBJ2-1, with 12 bases lining up with TRBD2. The CDR3 consists of 16 residues. Germline-derived CDR1 and CDR2 are SGHTS and YDEGEE. Trimming at V came to 4 bases and at J to 12 bases, leaving 14 bases not matched to a gene. The CDR3 reads CASSQTSPSGRAGQFF. The CDR3 nucleotides read TGTGCCAGCAGCCAGACCAGCCCTAGCGGGAGGGCCGGGCAGTTCTTC.

The chain links TRBV5-4 to TRBJ2-6, with D perhaps TRBD2 (5 bases). This CDR3 comprises 16 residues. CDR1 is SGHNT and CDR2 is YYREEE in the germline V gene (reference sequence). Between the trimmed V and J ends, which lost 0 bases and 4 bases, there was a span of 11 bases. CDR3: CASSLDMGRGANVLTF. DNA for the CDR3: TGTGCCAGCAGCTTGGATATGGGGAGAGGGGCCAACGTCCTGACTTTC.

The chain is built from TRBV25-1 and TRBJ2-7, with a weak D call TRBD2 (5 bases). Trimming removed 4 bases from V and 3 bases from J, with 13 bases in between. The CDR3 covers 14 residues. Germline lookup yields CDR1 MGHDK and CDR2 SYGVNS. Here the CDR3 DNA reads TGTGCCAGCAGTGGAGCGGCCCCCAACTACGAGCAGTACTTC. The encoded protein is CASSGAAPNYEQYF.

The V and J genes are TRBV28 and TRBJ1-5, with D possibly TRBD1 on 5 matching bases. V was cut by 2 bases and J by 7 bases, with 15 bases left in between. Per germline, CDR1 MDHEN and CDR2 SYDVKM. The CDR3 has 15 amino acids. The CDR3 region has the DNA TGTGCCAGCAGTTTACCAGGGATGGACGACCAGCCCCAGCATTTT. Translation: CASSLPGMDDQPQHF. Using reference TRBV28 and TRBJ1-5 for the parts outside the CDR3, the full variable domain is DVKVTQSSRYLVKRTGEKVFLECVQDMDHENMFWYRQDPGLGLRLIYFSYDVKMKEKGDIPEGYSVSREKKERFSLILESASTNQTSMYLCASSLPGMDDQPQHFGDGTRLSIL.

The gene calls are TRBV7-9 and TRBJ2-3, with D uncertain. Trimming pared 3 bases from V and 0 bases from J, leaving 13 bases between. From germline, CDR1 is SEHNR and CDR2 FQNEAQ (reference sequence). CDR3 length: 16 residues. CDR3 protein: CASSFPQSSSTDTQYF. Here the CDR3 DNA reads TGTGCCAGCAGCTTCCCTCAGTCTTCTAGCACAGATACGCAGTATTTT. The full variable domain, with the rest looked up from reference TRBV7-9 and TRBJ2-3, is DTGVSQNPRHKITKRGQNVTFRCDPISEHNRLYWYRQTLGQGPEFLTYFQNEAQLEKSRLLSDRFSAERPKGSFSTLEIQRTEQGDSAMYLCASSFPQSSSTDTQYFGPGTRLTVL.

V gene TRBV19 combines with J gene TRBJ1-5, with 7 bases that match TRBD1. The CDR3 totals 16 residues. The ends lost 6 bases at V and 0 bases at J; junction bases unmatched: 8. Germline V gene data show CDR1 as LNHDA and CDR2 as SQIVND (reference sequence). CDR3 in amino acids: CASRSGTDHSNQPQHF. Here the CDR3 DNA reads TGTGCCAGTAGATCCGGGACAGACCATAGCAATCAGCCCCAGCATTTT.

The V gene is TRBV6-6, the J gene TRBJ1-5; unclear D gene. Germline loops: CDR1 MNHNY, CDR2 SVGAGI (reference sequence). V was cut by 1 base and J by 2 bases, with 9 bases left in between. This CDR3 spans 15 amino acids. CDR3 DNA: TGTGCCAGCAGTTACTTTGGGCCCGGCAATCAGCCCCAGCATTTT. Protein product: CASSYFGPGNQPQHF.

The V gene is TRBV7-7, the J gene TRBJ2-3, with D possibly matching TRBD2 (6 bases). CDR3 length: 17 amino acids. The V and J ends lost 2 bases and 5 bases respectively, with 20 bases between them. Germline V gives CDR1 SSHAT, CDR2 FNYEAQ (reference sequence). As DNA, the CDR3 is TGTGCCAGCAGCTTATACCCCGACGGGGTCGGGGGAGATACGCAGTATTTT. Residues: CASSLYPDGVGGDTQYF. Combining the CDR3 with reference TRBV7-7 and TRBJ2-3 gives the whole variable domain GAGVSQSPRYKVTKRGQDVTLRCDPISSHATLYWYQQALGQGPEFLTYFNYEAQPDKSGLPSDRFSAERPEGSISTLTIQRTEQRDSAMYRCASSLYPDGVGGDTQYFGPGTRLTVL.

This clone came up a few times. V usage is TRBV30 and J usage is TRBJ2-7; TRBD2 agrees at 12 bases. Germline trimming cut 1 base from V and 6 bases from J; bases unmatched to any gene: 7. Germline CDR1 reads GTSNPN; CDR2 reads SVGIG (reference sequence). CDR3 length: 15 amino acids. The CDR3 here is CAWSALAGGFSEQYF. Written as DNA, the CDR3 is TGTGCCTGGAGTGCACTAGCGGGGGGCTTCTCCGAGCAGTACTTC.

V gene TRBV30 combines with J gene TRBJ1-2; the match to TRBD1 covers 10 bases. V gave up 2 bases and J gave up 6 bases; unmatched junction bases: 3. Germline loops: CDR1 GTSNPN, CDR2 SVGIG (reference sequence). The CDR3 totals 13 residues. CDR3: CAWSLGTGDGYTF. The CDR3 DNA sequence: TGTGCCTGGAGTCTTGGGACAGGGGATGGCTACACCTTC. Full variable domain (remainder filled in from reference TRBV30 and TRBJ1-2): SQTIHQWPATLVQPVGSPLSLECTVEGTSNPNLYWYRQAAGRGLQLLFYSVGIGQISSEVPQNLSASRPQDRQFILSSKKLLLSDSGFYLCAWSLGTGDGYTFGSGTRLTVV.

This chain uses TRBV20-1 with TRBJ2-7; 7 nucleotides match TRBD1. This CDR3 comprises 14 residues. V lost 6 bases and J lost 2; bases outside the gene matches: 10. Germline V CDR1 and CDR2: DFQATT, SNEGSKA (reference sequence). In nucleotides, the CDR3 is TGCAGTGCAAGTACAGGGGCCGCCACCTACGAGCAGTACTTC. Translated: CSASTGAATYEQYF.

The chain uses TRBV14 and TRBJ1-2, with D perhaps matching TRBD1 (6 bases). The V gene lost 4 bases and the J gene lost 2 bases, with 11 bases spanning the gap. CDR1 is SGHDN and CDR2 is FVKESK in the germline V gene. The CDR3 has 14 residues. The CDR3 is CASSRGQLNYGYTF. CDR3 DNA sequence: TGTGCCAGCAGCCGCGGACAGCTGAACTATGGCTACACCTTC.

This chain joins TRBV5-1 and TRBJ1-4, with TRBD1 matching over 7 bases. Germline CDR1 and CDR2: SGHRS and YFSETQ. V was pared by 4 bases and J by 2 bases, with 5 bases of the junction left unmatched. The length of the CDR3 is 15 residues. The CDR3 bases are TGCGCCAGCAGCGCTTGGACAGGTACTAATGAAAAACTGTTTTTT. Translated: CASSAWTGTNEKLFF.

This clone was found once. Here the CDR3 reads CASGQGRSYEQYF. As DNA, the CDR3 is TGTGCCAGCGGACAGGGGAGATCCTACGAGCAGTACTTC. The chain has TRBV28 and TRBJ2-7, with 9 bases identical to TRBD1. J gave up 1 base and V 8 bases, and 3 bases lay outside the gene matches. This CDR3 comprises 13 residues. Per the germline V gene, CDR1 is MDHEN and CDR2 is SYDVKM.